The rows below give T cell receptor beta chains drawn from one sample of a study of T cell responses to AZD1222 COVID-19 vaccine. Clones were read by immunoSEQ multiplex PCR, and TCRdb kept only the in-frame ones, dropping some. Of tens of thousands of clones in the sample, roughly 90% were seen once. Source: peripheral blood, taken on day 0 of AZD1222 vaccination. Source of these receptors: an adult in good health. The CDR3 runs from the conserved cysteine through the conserved F or W. Each record gives: CDR3 protein, CDR3 DNA, V gene, clone size, J gene, D gene. A D gene is named only where the DNA matches it firmly. The size of a clone is reported for some rows only, either as once, few or many, or as a class for expanded clones.

CSAAQNTEAFF | TGCAGTGCAGCACAGAACACTGAAGCTTTCTTT | TRBV20-1 | - | TRBJ1-1 | -
CAWSVLGTSEQYF | TGTGCCTGGAGTGTACTTGGGACTAGTGAGCAGTACTTC | TRBV30 | - | TRBJ2-7 | TRBD2
CASSDGRDYEQYF | TGTGCCAGCAGTGACGGGCGGGACTACGAGCAGTACTTC | TRBV6-1 | - | TRBJ2-7 | -
CASSDYESSYEQYF | TGCGCCAGCAGTGACTATGAGAGCTCCTACGAGCAGTACTTC | TRBV10-1 | - | TRBJ2-7 | -
CASQTRTNTGELFF | TGTGCCAGCCAGACCCGGACGAACACCGGGGAGCTGTTTTTT | TRBV6-5 | - | TRBJ2-2 | -
CASSLTGTEAFF | TGTGCCAGCAGCCTAACGGGAACTGAAGCTTTCTTT | TRBV3-1/TRBV3-2 | - | TRBJ1-1 | -
CASIRNTEAFF | TGTGCCAGCATCAGGAACACTGAAGCTTTCTTT | TRBV27 | once | TRBJ1-1 | -
CSASPLAGGIYEQYF | TGCAGTGCTAGTCCTCTAGCGGGAGGGATCTACGAGCAGTACTTC | TRBV20-1 | - | TRBJ2-7 | TRBD2
CAWSVTGTGFGYTF | TGTGCCTGGAGTGTAACCGGGACAGGGTTTGGCTACACCTTC | TRBV30 | - | TRBJ1-2 | TRBD1
CASSRDIGSYEQYF | TGTGCCAGCAGCCGGGACATAGGATCCTACGAGCAGTACTTC | TRBV27 | - | TRBJ2-7 | -
CASSYKGARTIYF | TGTGCCAGCAGTTACAAGGGGGCACGCACCATATATTTT | TRBV6-5 | few | TRBJ1-3 | TRBD1
CASSLDGRLGDTEAFF | TGCGCCAGCAGCTTGGATGGGAGGCTAGGGGACACTGAAGCTTTCTTT | TRBV5-1 | - | TRBJ1-1 | -
CASSPRTDRYGYTF | TGCGCCAGCAGCCCAAGGACGGACCGGTATGGCTACACCTTC | TRBV5-1 | - | TRBJ1-2 | -
CSATGSRGAFF | TGCAGTGCTACAGGGTCAAGAGGAGCTTTCTTT | TRBV20-1 | - | TRBJ1-1 | -
CASSSRQSTGELFF | TGTGCCAGCAGCTCCCGACAGTCCACCGGGGAGCTGTTTTTT | TRBV11-3 | - | TRBJ2-2 | -
CAWSRGSRSNQPQHF | TGTGCCTGGAGTCGGGGTTCCCGATCCAATCAGCCCCAGCATTTT | TRBV30 | - | TRBJ1-5 | -
CASSALGLAGAYEQYF | TGTGCCAGTAGTGCCTTGGGACTAGCGGGAGCCTACGAGCAGTACTTC | TRBV19 | - | TRBJ2-7 | TRBD2
CASTSGTASYEQYF | TGTGCCAGTACCTCCGGGACAGCTTCCTACGAGCAGTACTTC | TRBV19 | - | TRBJ2-7 | TRBD1
CASSFMVSGDQETQYF | TGTGCCAGCAGCTTTATGGTTAGCGGAGACCAAGAGACCCAGTACTTC | TRBV5-4 | - | TRBJ2-5 | -
CAWSRGSDYGYTF | TGTGCCTGGAGTCGGGGGAGTGACTATGGCTACACCTTC | TRBV30 | - | TRBJ1-2 | -
CASSLSQGSSPLHF | TGTGCCAGCAGCTTAAGCCAGGGTAGTTCACCCCTCCACTTT | TRBV7-2 | - | TRBJ1-6 | -
CASTLGQSTDTQYF | TGTGCCAGCACCCTGGGACAAAGCACAGATACGCAGTATTTT | TRBV6-5 | - | TRBJ2-3 | -
CASSPRGTGAPVGEKLFF | TGTGCCAGCTCACCACGGGGGACAGGGGCGCCGGTTGGAGAAAAACTGTTTTTT | TRBV18 | - | TRBJ1-4 | TRBD1
CAWNLMGDEKLFF | TGTGCCTGGAATTTAATGGGAGACGAAAAACTGTTTTTT | TRBV30 | - | TRBJ1-4 | -
CASKGQVDEKLFF | TGTGCCAGCAAAGGACAGGTCGATGAAAAACTGTTTTTT | TRBV2 | - | TRBJ1-4 | TRBD1
CAMGSGHPSNYGYTF | TGTGCCATGGGGTCGGGTCATCCCTCCAACTATGGCTACACCTTC | TRBV10-3 | - | TRBJ1-2 | -
CASGAVMGDTQYF | TGTGCCAGCGGGGCCGTAATGGGAGATACGCAGTATTTT | TRBV7-3 | - | TRBJ2-3 | -
CASSPGGSGGGYTF | TGTGCCAGCAGCCCAGGGGGGTCTGGCGGAGGCTACACCTTC | TRBV7-3 | - | TRBJ1-2 | TRBD1
CASSFSGGGKRYEQYF | TGTGCCAGCAGCTTTAGCGGGGGGGGTAAGCGGTACGAGCAGTACTTC | TRBV7-2 | - | TRBJ2-7 | TRBD2
CASSIPGQGAYEQYF | TGTGCCAGTAGTATTCCGGGACAGGGGGCTTACGAGCAGTACTTC | TRBV19 | - | TRBJ2-7 | TRBD1
CASSDPTRGSGDEQFF | TGTGCCAGCAGCGACCCGACTAGAGGCTCTGGGGATGAGCAGTTCTTC | TRBV3-1/TRBV3-2 | - | TRBJ2-1 | -
CASSLDSGGAPSTDTQYF | TGTGCCAGCAGCTTGGATAGCGGGGGGGCACCCAGCACAGATACGCAGTATTTT | TRBV5-4 | few | TRBJ2-3 | TRBD2
CAISEGTGNTIYF | TGTGCCATCAGTGAAGGTACTGGAAACACCATATATTTT | TRBV10-3 | - | TRBJ1-3 | -
CASRFPGESDYGYTF | TGTGCCAGCAGATTTCCGGGGGAGAGCGACTATGGCTACACCTTC | TRBV7-2 | - | TRBJ1-2 | -